Listed here are 13 T cell receptor beta chains from one sample, sequenced in a study of identical twins. TCRdb independently ran MiXCR on the 5' RACE reads; one entry per CDR3 protein. Here the sample spans about 890,000 distinct CDR3 sequences, roughly 12% being singletons. This sample also appeared in a second study, on yellow fever vaccine responses in identical twins.

The specimen was PBMCs. These receptors came from a woman aged 18-29 years in good health.

V gene TRBV9 combines with J gene TRBJ2-1, with TRBD2 matching 7 bases. J was trimmed by 9 bases and V by 0 bases; bases with no gene match: 12. CDR1 is SGDLS and CDR2 is YYNGEE in the germline V gene. The CDR3 runs to 16 residues. CDR3 amino acids: CASSVVSSGFWSEQFF. The DNA of the CDR3 is TGTGCCAGCAGCGTAGTGTCTAGCGGTTTCTGGAGTGAGCAGTTCTTC. The complete variable domain, with remaining parts taken from reference TRBV9 and TRBJ2-1, reads DSGVTQTPKHLITATGQRVTLRCSPRSGDLSVYWYQQSLDQGLQFLIQYYNGEERAKGNILERFSAQQFPDLHSELNLSSLELGDSALYFCASSVVSSGFWSEQFFGPGTRLTVL.

In this sample, this clonotype turned up many times. The V call is TRBV5-1, the J call TRBJ2-3; 9 nucleotides align to TRBD2. The J segment lost 2 bases and the V segment lost 4 bases, leaving 5 bases of the junction unmatched. The CDR3 spans 15 residues. CDR1 and CDR2 (germline): SGHRS, YFSETQ. The CDR3 coding sequence is TGCGCCAGCAGCCCAGGGACTAGCCTCACAGATACGCAGTATTTT. Its protein is CASSPGTSLTDTQYF.

This sequence joins TRBV5-1 and TRBJ2-3; D gene ambiguous. From germline, CDR1 is SGHRS and CDR2 YFSETQ. V dropped 4 bases and J dropped 1 base, with 16 bases sitting between them. There are 16 residues in the CDR3. The CDR3 nucleotides read TGCGCCAGCAGCACCAGGCCAGCCGGTGGCACAGATACGCAGTATTTT. Protein sequence: CASSTRPAGGTDTQYF.

The genes are TRBV13 and TRBJ2-1; a weak D match, TRBD2 (6 bases). The CDR3 extends over 15 amino acids. V was pared by 5 bases and J by 3 bases, with 14 bases between. In germline, CDR1 is PRHDT, CDR2 FYEKMQ (reference sequence). CDR3 loop: CASSTGGLCYNEQFF. In DNA form, the CDR3 reads TGTGCCAGCAGCACTGGGGGACTCTGCTACAATGAGCAGTTCTTC. Full variable domain (remainder filled in from reference TRBV13 and TRBJ2-1): AAGVIQSPRHLIKEKRETATLKCYPIPRHDTVYWYQQGPGQDPQFLISFYEKMQSDKGSIPDRFSAQQFSDYHSELNMSSLELGDSALYFCASSTGGLCYNEQFFGPGTRLTVL.

This clonotype occurred a few times. V and J are TRBV10-3 and TRBJ2-2; 9 bases align to TRBD2. Germline V gives CDR1 ENHRY, CDR2 SYGVKD. This CDR3 is 15 amino acids long. The J segment lost 4 bases and the V segment lost 4 bases, leaving 4 bases of the junction unmatched. The CDR3 DNA is TGTGCCATCAGTGTTGAGACTAGCGGCACCGGGGAGCTGTTTTTT. The encoded protein is CAISVETSGTGELFF.

The CDR3 DNA sequence: TGTGCCAGCAGACAGGGTTATTTTACGTTTTTT. This codes for CASRQGYFTFF. This chain joins TRBV25-1 and TRBJ1-4; a possible D gene is TRBD1 (6 bases). Per the germline V gene, CDR1 is MGHDK and CDR2 is SYGVNS. With 6 bases removed from V and 16 bases from J, the gap between germline ends came to 15 bases. The CDR3 is 11 amino acids.

This clonotype was found a few times. This sequence joins TRBV6-1 and TRBJ2-5, with 12 bases that match TRBD2. CDR1 is MNHNS, CDR2 SASEGT, per germline. V was pared by 6 bases and J by 5 bases, with 22 bases of the junction left unmatched. The CDR3 is made up of 20 amino acids. CDR3 nucleotide sequence: TGTGCCAGCAGGCTGAAGACAGGGAATAGACTAGCGGGAGTCGGTGAGACCCAGTACTTC. The encoded protein is CASRLKTGNRLAGVGETQYF.

This sequence joins TRBV5-1 and TRBJ2-5, with TRBD2 matching 10 bases. The CDR3 totals 16 residues. CDR1 SGHRS and CDR2 YFSETQ come from the germline V gene. Trimming cost V 0 bases and J 4 bases; bases outside gene matches: 6. CDR3 region: CASSLGLAGVSETQYF. CDR3 in DNA: TGCGCCAGCAGCTTGGGGCTAGCGGGAGTTTCAGAGACCCAGTACTTC.

This clonotype was detected a few times. This chain uses TRBV29-1 with TRBJ1-1, with D uncertain. The CDR3 sequence is 10 residues long. Trimming pared 7 bases from V and 1 base from J, leaving 4 bases between. CDR1 and CDR2 (germline): SQVTM, ANQGSEA. CDR3 residues: CSGTNTEAFF. The DNA of the CDR3 is TGCAGCGGCACGAACACTGAAGCTTTCTTT.

The table lists this clonotype with a few counts. This sequence joins TRBV20-1 and TRBJ2-5, with 10 bases matching TRBD2. Germline V gene sequence: CDR1 DFQATT, CDR2 SNEGSKA (reference sequence). The V segment lost 2 bases and the J segment 5 bases; nucleotides outside the gene matches: 8. The CDR3 totals 15 residues. The CDR3 DNA reads TGCAGTGCTAGATCGACACTAGCGGGAAGGGAGACCCAGTACTTC. Its protein product is CSARSTLAGRETQYF.

The chain links TRBV19 to TRBJ1-5, with TRBD1 matching over 9 bases. With V trimmed by 6 bases and J by 5 bases, 5 bases remained unmatched. The V gene's germline CDR1 is LNHDA and CDR2 SQIVND (reference sequence). The CDR3 has 14 residues. The CDR3: CASRPGQGYQPQHF. The CDR3 DNA reads TGTGCCAGTAGACCGGGACAGGGATATCAGCCCCAGCATTTT.

There are a few counts of this clonotype. CDR3 nucleotides: TGCAGTGCTAGAGACCCAGGAGGGGAACTATGGAATGAGCAGTTCTTC. Translating it yields CSARDPGGELWNEQFF. This chain connects TRBV20-1 to TRBJ2-1; possible D gene TRBD2, 6 bases. CDR1 and CDR2 (germline): DFQATT, SNEGSKA (reference sequence). There are 16 residues in the CDR3. Trimming removed 0 bases at V and 7 bases at J, with 19 bases between.

V is TRBV12-3 or TRBV12-4 and J is TRBJ2-5; perhaps TRBD1 as D (6 bases). The V end lost 4 bases, the J end lost 5 bases, and 14 bases lay between the germline ends. The CDR3 is 14 amino acids. In DNA form, the CDR3 reads TGTGCCAGCAGTTCCCAGGGGTTCTGGGAGACCCAGTACTTC. It is translated as CASSSQGFWETQYF.